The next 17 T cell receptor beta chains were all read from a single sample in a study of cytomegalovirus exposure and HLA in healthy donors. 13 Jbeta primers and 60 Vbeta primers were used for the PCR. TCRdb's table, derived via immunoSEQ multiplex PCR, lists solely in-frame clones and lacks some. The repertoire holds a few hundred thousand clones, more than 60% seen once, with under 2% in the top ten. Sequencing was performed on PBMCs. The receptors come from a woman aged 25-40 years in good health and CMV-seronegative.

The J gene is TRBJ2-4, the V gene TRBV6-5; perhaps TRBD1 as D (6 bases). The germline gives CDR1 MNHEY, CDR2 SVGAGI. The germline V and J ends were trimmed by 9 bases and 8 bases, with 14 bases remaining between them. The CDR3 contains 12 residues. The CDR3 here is CASTNREDIQYF. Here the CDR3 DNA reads TGTGCCAGTACCAACAGGGAAGACATTCAGTACTTC.

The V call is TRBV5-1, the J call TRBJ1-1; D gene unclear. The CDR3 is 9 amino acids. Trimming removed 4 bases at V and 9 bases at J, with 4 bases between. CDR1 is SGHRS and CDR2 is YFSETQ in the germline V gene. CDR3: CASSPKAFF. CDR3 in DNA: TGCGCCAGCAGCCCTAAAGCTTTCTTT.

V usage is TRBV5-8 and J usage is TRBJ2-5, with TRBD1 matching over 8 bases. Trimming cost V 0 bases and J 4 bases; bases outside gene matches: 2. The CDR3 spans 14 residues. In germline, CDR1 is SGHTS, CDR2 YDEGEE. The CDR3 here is CASSLGTGIETQYF. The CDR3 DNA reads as TGTGCCAGCAGCTTGGGGACAGGGATAGAGACCCAGTACTTC. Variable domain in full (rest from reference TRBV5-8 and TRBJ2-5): EAGVTQSPTHLIKTRGQQATLRCSPISGHTSVYWYQQALGLGLQFLLWYDEGEERNRGNFPPRFSGRQFPNYSSELNVNALELEDSALYLCASSLGTGIETQYFGPGTRLLVL.

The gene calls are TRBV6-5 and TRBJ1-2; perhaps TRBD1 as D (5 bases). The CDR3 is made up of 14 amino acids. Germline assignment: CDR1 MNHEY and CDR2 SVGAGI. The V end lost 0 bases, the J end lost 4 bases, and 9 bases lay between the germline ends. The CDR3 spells CASSYSGEGYGYTF. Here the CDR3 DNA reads TGTGCCAGCAGTTACTCGGGGGAGGGCTATGGCTACACCTTC.

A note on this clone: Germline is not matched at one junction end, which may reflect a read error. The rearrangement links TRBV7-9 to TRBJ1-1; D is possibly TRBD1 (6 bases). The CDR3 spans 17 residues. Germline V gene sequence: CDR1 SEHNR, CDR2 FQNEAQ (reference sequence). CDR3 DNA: TGTTCCAGCAGCTCCCCAATACAGGGCAAGGTGGGCACTGAAGCTTTCTTT. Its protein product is CSSSSPIQGKVGTEAFF.

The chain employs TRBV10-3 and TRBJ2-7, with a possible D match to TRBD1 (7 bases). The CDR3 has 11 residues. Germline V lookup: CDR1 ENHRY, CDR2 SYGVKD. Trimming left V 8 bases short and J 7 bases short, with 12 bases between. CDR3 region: CAIGQAGEQYF. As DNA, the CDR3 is TGTGCCATCGGACAGGCGGGGGAGCAGTACTTC.

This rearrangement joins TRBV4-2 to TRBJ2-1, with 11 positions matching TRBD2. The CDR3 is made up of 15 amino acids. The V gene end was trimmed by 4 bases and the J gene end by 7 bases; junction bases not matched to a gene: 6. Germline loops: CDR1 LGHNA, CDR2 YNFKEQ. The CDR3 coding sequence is TGTGCCAGCAGCCTACTAGCGGGAGTTGGGAATGAGCAGTTCTTC. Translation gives CASSLLAGVGNEQFF.

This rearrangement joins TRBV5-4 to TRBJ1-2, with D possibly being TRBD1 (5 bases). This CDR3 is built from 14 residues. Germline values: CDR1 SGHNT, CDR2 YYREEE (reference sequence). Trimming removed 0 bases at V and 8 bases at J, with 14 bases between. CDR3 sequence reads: CASSLAGLPTGYTF. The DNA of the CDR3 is TGTGCCAGCAGCTTGGCAGGGCTCCCAACAGGCTACACCTTC.

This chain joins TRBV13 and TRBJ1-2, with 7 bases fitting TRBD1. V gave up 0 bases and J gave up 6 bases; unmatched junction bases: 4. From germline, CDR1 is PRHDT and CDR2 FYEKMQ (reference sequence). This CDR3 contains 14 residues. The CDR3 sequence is CASSLGRQGDGYTF. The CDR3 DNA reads TGTGCCAGCAGCTTAGGTCGGCAGGGGGATGGCTACACCTTC.

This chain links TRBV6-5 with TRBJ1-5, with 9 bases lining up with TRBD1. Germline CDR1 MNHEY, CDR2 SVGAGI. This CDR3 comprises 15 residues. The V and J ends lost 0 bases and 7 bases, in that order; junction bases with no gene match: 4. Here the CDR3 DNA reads TGTGCCAGCAGTTACTCCTGGGACAGGGCGCAGCCCCAGCATTTT. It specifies CASSYSWDRAQPQHF.

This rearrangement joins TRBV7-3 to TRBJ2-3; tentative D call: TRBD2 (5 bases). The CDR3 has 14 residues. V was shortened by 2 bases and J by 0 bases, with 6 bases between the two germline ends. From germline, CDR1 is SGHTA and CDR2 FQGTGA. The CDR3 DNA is TGTGCCAGCAGCTTAGGACTCAGCACAGATACGCAGTATTTT. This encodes CASSLGLSTDTQYF.

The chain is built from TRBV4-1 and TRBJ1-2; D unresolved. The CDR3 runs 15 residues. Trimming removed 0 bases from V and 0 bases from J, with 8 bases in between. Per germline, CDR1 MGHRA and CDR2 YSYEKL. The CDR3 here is CASSQDWPSNYGYTF. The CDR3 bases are TGCGCCAGCAGCCAAGATTGGCCCTCTAACTATGGCTACACCTTC.

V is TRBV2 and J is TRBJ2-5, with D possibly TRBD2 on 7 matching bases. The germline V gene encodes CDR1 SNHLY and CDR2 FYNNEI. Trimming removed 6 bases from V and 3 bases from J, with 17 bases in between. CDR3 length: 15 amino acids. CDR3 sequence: CASSGREGGKETQYF. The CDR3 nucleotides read TGTGCCAGCAGCGGTAGGGAGGGGGGAAAAGAGACCCAGTACTTC.

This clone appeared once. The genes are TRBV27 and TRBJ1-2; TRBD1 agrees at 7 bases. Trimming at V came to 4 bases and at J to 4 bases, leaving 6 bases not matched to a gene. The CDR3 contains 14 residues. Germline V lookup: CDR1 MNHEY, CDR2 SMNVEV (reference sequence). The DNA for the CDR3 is TGTGCCAGCAGTTACTCCGGGACAGCCTATGGCTACACCTTC. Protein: CASSYSGTAYGYTF.

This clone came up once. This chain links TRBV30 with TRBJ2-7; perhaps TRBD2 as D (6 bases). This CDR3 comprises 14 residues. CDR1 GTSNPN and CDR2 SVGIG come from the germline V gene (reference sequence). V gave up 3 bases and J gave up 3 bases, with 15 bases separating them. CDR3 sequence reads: CAWRNPGEGYEQYF. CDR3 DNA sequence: TGTGCCTGGAGAAACCCGGGAGAGGGCTACGAGCAGTACTTC.

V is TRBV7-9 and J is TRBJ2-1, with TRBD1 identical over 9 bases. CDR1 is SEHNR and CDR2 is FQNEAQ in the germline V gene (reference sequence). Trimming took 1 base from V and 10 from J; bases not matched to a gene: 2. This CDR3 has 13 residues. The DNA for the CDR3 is TGTGCCAGCAGCTTAGGGACAGGGGACGAGCAGTTCTTC. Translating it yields CASSLGTGDEQFF.

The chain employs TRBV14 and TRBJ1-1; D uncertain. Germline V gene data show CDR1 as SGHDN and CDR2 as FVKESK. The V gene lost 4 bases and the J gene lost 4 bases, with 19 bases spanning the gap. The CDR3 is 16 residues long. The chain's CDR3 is CASSPPFAATITEAFF. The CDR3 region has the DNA TGTGCCAGCAGCCCACCCTTCGCGGCGACCATCACTGAAGCTTTCTTT.